This T cell receptor (beta chain) was retrieved from a study of siplizumab effects on memory and regulatory T cells. Study results and limitations: In controls, roughly 25% of mappable alloreactive CD4+ clones were Treg-derived on average, versus about 75% with siplizumab. Unstimulated subsets accounted for the mapping of only a minor share of the clones that were alloreactive.

Generated by immunoSEQ multiplex PCR, the TCRdb table keeps only in-frame clones and is missing some. Among roughly 68,000 clones listed, around 96% were seen once. Trimming cost V 2 bases and J 3 bases; bases outside gene matches: 3. The germline CDR1 and CDR2 sequences are SGHAT and FQNNGV. This CDR3 region has 15 residues. To note about this clone: The antigen is not known. At the DNA level, this CDR3 is encoded by other sequences in the same sample as well.

V is TRBV11-2 and J is TRBJ2-1; TRBD2 agrees at 8 bases. Input material: naive CD8+ T cells sorted from blood. The source is a human donor in good health. The CDR3 DNA sequence: TGTGCCAGCAGCTTACTAGCGGGCGGCTACAATGAGCAGTTCTTC. Translating gives CASSLLAGGYNEQFF.